This passage covers 5 T cell receptor beta chains from one sample sequenced in a study of T cells after posttransplantation cyclophosphamide. Using immunoSEQ multiplex PCR, the repertoire was profiled, and TCRdb retains in-frame clones only, with some absent. The repertoire consists of roughly 20,000 clones, with 80% to 90% occurring once and the leading ten covering roughly 2.1%. Controls had myeloablative marrow grafts with methotrexate and calcineurin inhibitor, sampled at 1 year. Sequencing used PBMCs, obtained about 400 days after allogeneic stem cell transplant with calcineurin inhibitor and methotrexate. The receptors derive from a female patient between 30 and 39 years old who received an allogeneic stem cell transplant from an unrelated donor, was CMV-positive, and had acute and chronic GVHD. Certain T cells may be donor cells from the graft.

The DNA for the CDR3 is TGTGCCAGCAGTCCGTCGGGACAGGGAATGGCTGGCTACACCTTC. This encodes CASSPSGQGMAGYTF. The rearrangement joins TRBV27 to TRBJ1-2; TRBD1 aligns across 9 bases. The length of the CDR3 is 15 residues. The trim removed 5 bases at V and 7 bases at J, leaving 11 bases unmatched. The germline V gene encodes CDR1 MNHEY and CDR2 SMNVEV (reference sequence).

The V gene is TRBV28, the J gene TRBJ2-2; 7 nucleotides align to TRBD2. This CDR3 has 14 amino acids. Germline-derived CDR1 and CDR2 are MDHEN and SYDVKM. With V trimmed by 7 bases and J by 4 bases, 6 bases remained unmatched. The chain's CDR3 is CASKELAATGELFF. The CDR3 DNA reads TGTGCCAGCAAAGAGCTAGCGGCCACCGGGGAGCTGTTTTTT.

The chain uses TRBV7-3 and TRBJ1-1, with TRBD1 matching over 7 bases. From germline, CDR1 is SGHTA and CDR2 FQGTGA. This CDR3 is built from 15 residues. The V gene end was trimmed by 2 bases and the J gene end by 0 bases; junction bases not matched to a gene: 3. The CDR3 DNA is TGTGCCAGCAGCTTAGGACAGGCCTTGAACACTGAAGCTTTCTTT. Protein sequence: CASSLGQALNTEAFF.

CDR3 DNA sequence: TGTGCCAGCTTTGGGAGGGGTAACACTGAAGCTTTCTTT. Translating gives CASFGRGNTEAFF. The chain recombines TRBV6-5 with TRBJ1-1; tentatively, D is TRBD1 (5 bases). The germline gives CDR1 MNHEY, CDR2 SVGAGI. Trimming took 8 bases from V and 2 from J, leaving 12 bases between them. This CDR3 is 13 amino acids long.

The chain carries TRBV9 and TRBJ1-3, with D possibly being TRBD1 (5 bases). CDR1 and CDR2 (germline): SGDLS, YYNGEE. The germline V and J ends were trimmed by 2 bases and 2 bases, with 11 bases remaining between them. CDR3 length: 15 residues. The DNA for the CDR3 is TGTGCCAGCAGCGTTAACCAGGGTCCTGGAAACACCATATATTTT. Protein: CASSVNQGPGNTIYF.